This TCR beta chain was recorded in a study of Ad26.COV2.S vaccination and SARS-CoV-2 variants (dated by TCRdb to 2020 to 2023). The study in broad terms: Vaccine-arm donors came from COV1001, a multicentre, randomized, double-blind, placebo-controlled phase I-IIa trial of Ad26.COV2.S in healthy adults. Trial participants were randomized into five groups of five, in which low-dose or high-dose Ad26.COV2.S was given once or twice, or placebo was given on both occasions. TCRbeta repertoire sequencing served as the tool for gauging how specific and how broad the SARS-CoV-2-reactive T cell receptors were following Ad26.COV2.S vaccination. Throughout the experiments and outcome assessment, investigators stayed blinded to trial group allocation. Ad26.COV2.S was administered intramuscularly at a dose of 5x10^10 or 1x10^11 viral particles, either as one shot or as two shots given 56 days apart. A total of 32 samples were included in the TCR-sequenced set, comprising some 20 Ad26.COV2.S vaccine recipients, 5 placebo recipients and 8 SARS-CoV-2 convalescent individuals. Paper-wide results and their limitations: Non-spike TCR breadth was comparable between vaccine and placebo recipients, consistent with the vaccine containing only spike. After vaccination, spike-specific CD8+ and CD4+ T cell responses were reported to show substantial breadth. The authors noted that total T cell responses may have been underestimated by the TCR breadth and depth analyses. Higher spike-specific TCR breadth was observed in Ad26.COV2.S recipients than in placebo recipients (P = 0.0014). The study lacked the statistical power to compare responses across vaccine doses or regimens.

The cysteine opens and the phenylalanine closes a CDR3 of 14 amino acids. CDR3 DNA only is kept here, 42 bases in frame from base 1. Per the germline V gene, MNHEY is the CDR1 and SVGAGI is the CDR2. V loses 7 bases at its end and J loses 7 bases; junction bases beyond the gene matches: 7. With respect to this clone: Its antigen specificity is not known. No per-base quality is available; no much larger clone lies one base away.

The immunoSEQ Assay was the method used to sequence TCRbeta CDR3 regions. After extraction, genomic DNA underwent amplification by bias-controlled multiplex PCR, followed by high-throughput sequencing. Concerning the study's data processing: Collapsing and filtering of sequences were performed to quantify the absolute abundance of each unique TCRbeta CDR3 region. T cell fraction was estimated by normalization of TCRbeta template counts to usable DNA, with usable DNA being measured through amplification of reference genes present in all nucleated cells. Repertoire TCRs were annotated as SARS-CoV-2-specific when V gene, CDR3 amino acid sequence and J gene were exactly matched to a known reactive TCR set. The reference SARS-CoV-2 TCR set was obtained from MIRA and was filtered for enrichment in COVID-19-positive ImmuneCODE repertoires, whereby public or cross-reactive TCRs were removed. Drawing on the MIRA antigens, annotated TCRs were analysed further at the level of specific ORF or position within ORF. Depth was the summed frequency of annotated unique rearrangements, while breadth was defined as annotated unique rearrangements over total unique productive rearrangements. Two-sided Wilcoxon rank-sum tests were applied when comparing TCR breadth between groups. TCRdb took over this immuneACCESS table, retaining in-frame rearrangements with V and J assigned. Such tables are incomplete; in checked studies, under half of the missing clones stem from an unresolved V gene, and the remainder is unexplained. V and J calls plus clone size are reproduced from that table; the DNA served to infer D and trimming. This sample lists about 400,000 clones; about 89% were detected once. The top ten constitute around 1.9% of the sample.

The intended sense of this specimen's treatment or condition label: around 19 received Ad26.COV2.S at low or high dose, single or two shots; about five received placebo; per-sample allocation not given. Repertoires of vaccine and placebo recipients were sequenced from samples collected on day 63 after the first injection. Cohort 1b enrolled about two dozen adults aged 18-55 years at a single site in Boston, USA, between 29 July and 7 August 2020. Ad26.COV2.S consisted of a replication-incompetent adenovirus type 26 vector by which a prefusion-stabilized SARS-CoV-2 spike protein from the original Wuhan strain was expressed.

This TCR derives from a person between 18 and 59 years old who received the Ad26.COV2.S COVID-19 vaccine or a placebo. The chain was built from TRBV6-5 and TRBJ1-6, with TRBD1 matching 7 junction bases. The sequenced sample was peripheral blood, obtained in a trial of Ad26.COV2.S vaccine versus placebo. The CDR3 in this case is CASMVGQENSPLHF. The base sequence is TGTGCCAGCATGGTCGGACAGGAGAATTCACCCCTCCACTTT.